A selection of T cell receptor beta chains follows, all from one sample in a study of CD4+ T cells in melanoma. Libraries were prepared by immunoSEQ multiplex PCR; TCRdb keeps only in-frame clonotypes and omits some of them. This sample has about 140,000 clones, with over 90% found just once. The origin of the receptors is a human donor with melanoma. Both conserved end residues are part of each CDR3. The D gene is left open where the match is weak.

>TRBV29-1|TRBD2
CSAIWWDRSGAHTQYF
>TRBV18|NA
CASSPRQETQYF
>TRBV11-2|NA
CASSSFKGPADTQYF
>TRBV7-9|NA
CASSASGAETQYF
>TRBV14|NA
CASSQAMNYGYTF
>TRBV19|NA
CASSFVGGDTEAFF
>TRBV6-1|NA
CASSELERLNTEAFF
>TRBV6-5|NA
CASSSRVNQPQHF
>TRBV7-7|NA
CASSLGTSPETQYF
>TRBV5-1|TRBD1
CASSKGTGNRNTIYF
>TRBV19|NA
CASSMGKGRYSNQPQHF
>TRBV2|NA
CASSGNGGNQPQHF
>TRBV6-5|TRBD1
CASRWDRGTGELFF
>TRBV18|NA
CASSPKATSTDTQYF
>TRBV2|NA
CASRMDNTDTQYF
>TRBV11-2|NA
CASSSQLGPRTALNTEAFF
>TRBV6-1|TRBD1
CASTRILGQGYEQYF
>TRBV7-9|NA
CASSLSTYNEQFF
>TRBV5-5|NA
CASSLALSSFYEQYF
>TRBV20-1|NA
CSAWGGYGYTF
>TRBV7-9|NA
CASSFGGAKNIQYF
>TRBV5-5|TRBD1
CASSLAGTAANYGYTF
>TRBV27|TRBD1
CASTRTGGNLWNEQFF
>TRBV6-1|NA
CASSNHAGLPTGRFF
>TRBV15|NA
CATSRDLARVSSGRSYEQYF
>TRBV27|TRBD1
CASSTSTGGAFF
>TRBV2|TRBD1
CASSKTGGWEKLFF
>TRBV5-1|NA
CASSLDGAGQPQHF
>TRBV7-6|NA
CASSLGGGSDTEAFF
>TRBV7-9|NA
CASSLALGNTGELFF
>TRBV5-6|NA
CASSTANYGYTF
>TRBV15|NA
CATSRGGNYGYTF
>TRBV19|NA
CASSIKGYSNQPQHF